This T cell receptor (beta chain) was sequenced for a study of blood T cell repertoires in COVID-19. Study as a whole: There were acute and convalescent COVID-19 samples, and they came from the United States, Italy and Spain. PBMCs, B-cell-depleted T cells, or T cells were the source of the cDNA or gDNA that made up the material.

Methods used by the authors: Reference gene primer amplification in the assay estimated nucleated cell counts. Using immunoSEQ multiplex PCR, the repertoire was profiled, and TCRdb retains in-frame clones only, with some absent. The V and J calls and clone size were taken over from that table, and D and trimming were inferred from the DNA. The table lists roughly 150,000 clones, 80% of them singletons. This CDR3 has 14 residues. The germline V gene encodes CDR1 SGHRS and CDR2 YFSETQ. The V end lost 2 bases, the J end lost 5 bases, and 13 bases lay between the germline ends. The sequenced sample consisted of peripheral blood. This clonotype was sampled from a man between 60 and 70 years old with acute or convalescent COVID-19. This chain uses TRBV5-1 with TRBJ1-1; D unclear. CDR3 nucleotide sequence: TGCGCCAGCAGCTTAGAGTCAGGATGGACTGAAGCTTTCTTT. Translation gives CASSLESGWTEAFF.